The rows below give T cell receptor beta chains drawn from one sample of a study. In TCRdb, the RT-PCR reads were re-called with MiXCR into one record per CDR3 protein. The sample shows about 680,000 distinct CDR3 sequences, 14% of them seen only once. Sequenced sample: memory CD4+ T cells from blood. The receptors here all came from a female donor in good health, serving as a healthy control. Each CDR3 is given with its conserved first and last residue. A D gene is named only where the DNA matches it firmly. Clone size is given for some rows only: seen once, a few or many times, or a class if the clone is expanded.

j_call v_call d_call clone_size cdr3_nt cdr3_aa
TRBJ1-2 TRBV6-5 - few TGTGCCAGCAGCCCAGGGAAGGGCTACACCTTC CASSPGKGYTF
TRBJ1-6 TRBV3-1 - few TGTGCCAGCAGCCAATACGATGTAGGCTCACCCCTCCACTTT CASSQYDVGSPLHF
TRBJ2-1 TRBV3-1 - - TGTGCCAGCAGCCAAGGCGGGGCGCTTTACAATGAGCAGTTCTTC CASSQGGALYNEQFF
TRBJ2-3 TRBV3-1 - - TGTGCCAGCAGCCAAGAACTACTATCTGCAGATACGCAGTATTTT CASSQELLSADTQYF
TRBJ2-5 TRBV28 - - TGTGCCAGCAGTTTACACATCCAAGAGACCCAGTACTTC CASSLHIQETQYF
TRBJ1-3 TRBV12-3/TRBV12-4 - many TGTGCCAGCAGTTACATTGGACAGGGAAACACCATATATTTT CASSYIGQGNTIYF
TRBJ2-6 TRBV3-1 - few TGTGCCAGCAGCAAGGGGAGTAGAGGGGCCAACGTCCTGACTTTC CASSKGSRGANVLTF
TRBJ1-4 TRBV4-3 - - TGCGCCAGCAGCCAAAGGAGGATATATAATGAAAAACTGTTTTTT CASSQRRIYNEKLFF
TRBJ1-5 TRBV5-1 - many TGCGCCAGCAGCTTTACGTCCGGGTATAGCAATCAGCCCCAGCATTTT CASSFTSGYSNQPQHF
TRBJ1-1 TRBV7-9 - few TGTGCCAGCAGTTCGAGGGAATTTAACACTGAAGCTTTCTTT CASSSREFNTEAFF
TRBJ1-4 TRBV7-2 - - TGTGCCAGCAGCGTCGACAGGCTAGTGCTGTTTTTT CASSVDRLVLFF
TRBJ2-7 TRBV6-1 - few TGTGCCAGCAGTGTCGGACTGATAACCTACGAGCAGTACTTC CASSVGLITYEQYF
TRBJ2-1 TRBV4-3 TRBD2 few TGCGCCAGCAGCCAAGGATCGGCCGCTAGCGGAAATGAGCAGTTCTTC CASSQGSAASGNEQFF
TRBJ2-7 TRBV7-2 - - TGTGCCAGCAGCCCCAATGCCCAAGCCGGGAAAGGCGAGCAGTACTTC CASSPNAQAGKGEQYF
TRBJ2-2 TRBV30 TRBD1 - TGTGCCTGGAGTAAAGGGCAGGGGGCTACCGGGGAGCTGTTTTTT CAWSKGQGATGELFF
TRBJ2-2 TRBV5-1 TRBD2 few TGCGCCAGCAGCTGGACTAGCGGGGACCTCACCGGGGAGCTGTTTTTT CASSWTSGDLTGELFF
TRBJ1-2 TRBV5-1 - many TGCGCCAGCAGCTTACGGGACGGCTCATATGGCTACACCTTC CASSLRDGSYGYTF
TRBJ1-5 TRBV7-2 - few TGTGCCAGCAGCCCCTGGGAGGATCAGCCCCAGCATTTT CASSPWEDQPQHF
TRBJ2-3 TRBV15 - - TGTGCCACCAGCGGGACCCGTGTGGGGGCAGATACGCAGTATTTT CATSGTRVGADTQYF
TRBJ2-7 TRBV6-5 TRBD2 - TGTGCCAGCAGCACGACTAGCGAAGGCTACGAGCAGTACTTC CASSTTSEGYEQYF
TRBJ2-1 TRBV20-1 TRBD1 many TGCAGTGCTCGACAGGGTAGCTCCTACAATGAGCAGTTCTTC CSARQGSSYNEQFF
TRBJ2-2 TRBV4-3 - - TGCGCCAGCAGCCAAGAAGAGGGCACCGGGGAGCTGTTTTTT CASSQEEGTGELFF
TRBJ2-7 TRBV4-3 TRBD2 few TGCGCCAGCAGCTCTTCGGGGGCCGGGGGGGACAACGAGCAGTACTTC CASSSSGAGGDNEQYF
TRBJ1-1 TRBV30 TRBD1 - TGTGCCTGGAGTGGGACAGGCGGGTCTTTCTTT CAWSGTGGSFF
TRBJ2-3 TRBV20-1 - many TGCAGTGCTAGCCCTAACACAGATACGCAGTATTTT CSASPNTDTQYF
TRBJ2-7 TRBV27 - few TGTGCCAGCAGTTTAGGGGGGGCGGGACTCTACGAGCAGTACTTC CASSLGGAGLYEQYF
TRBJ2-7 TRBV6-1 - few TGTGCCAGCAGTGAATATAGCACGGGGCAGGGCGCCGACGAGCAGTACTTC CASSEYSTGQGADEQYF
TRBJ2-5 TRBV20-1 TRBD2 once TGCAGTGCTAGTTGGCTAGCGGGACTTCAAGAGACCCAGTACTTC CSASWLAGLQETQYF
TRBJ1-5 TRBV30 - few TGTGCCTGGACCGTACAGTCGGGGCAGCCCCAGCATTTT CAWTVQSGQPQHF
TRBJ2-2 TRBV20-1 TRBD2 - TGCAGTGCTAGAGACCCCAGCGGGAGGGGGGGAACCGGGGAGCTGTTTTTT CSARDPSGRGGTGELFF
TRBJ1-2 TRBV3-1 TRBD1 - TGTGCCAGCAGCCAAGCTCCAGGGGGCAAAACTAACTATGGCTACACCTTC CASSQAPGGKTNYGYTF
TRBJ1-4 TRBV28 TRBD1 - TGTGCCAGCAGCCCCGGGACAGGCCTCGAAAAACTGTTTTTT CASSPGTGLEKLFF
TRBJ2-3 TRBV6-2/TRBV6-3 TRBD2 - TGTGCCAGCATACGGGGGGTTAGCACAGATACGCAGTATTTT CASIRGVSTDTQYF
TRBJ1-2 TRBV10-2 - many TGCGCCAGCAGTGAGGGGGGTTCCTATGGCTACACCTTC CASSEGGSYGYTF
TRBJ1-3 TRBV5-5 - many TGTGCCAGCAGCTTGGGCGTGATCTCTGGAAACACCATATATTTT CASSLGVISGNTIYF
TRBJ1-5 TRBV12-3/TRBV12-4 TRBD1 many TGTGCCAGCACCCGCGGGACAGTCCCAGATGGGCCCCAGCATTTT CASTRGTVPDGPQHF
TRBJ1-6 TRBV7-2 TRBD1 many TGTGCCAGCAGCTCAGGGGGGAGCTCCTATAATTCACCCCTCCACTTT CASSSGGSSYNSPLHF
TRBJ1-2 TRBV20-1 TRBD1 many TGCAGTGCTCCCGACACAGGGGGCGCGTATAGCTACACCTTC CSAPDTGGAYSYTF
TRBJ2-2 TRBV10-3 - many TGTGCCATCAGTGAGACAGAGACCGGGGAGCTGTTTTTT CAISETETGELFF
TRBJ1-6 TRBV20-1 - - TGCAGTGCTAATGAGGGCCCCCTAAGTTCACCCCTCCACTTT CSANEGPLSSPLHF
TRBJ2-5 TRBV5-1 TRBD1 few TGCGCCAGCAGCTTAACGACAGGGCCCCAAGAGACCCAGTACTTC CASSLTTGPQETQYF
TRBJ2-7 TRBV5-1 - once TGCGCCAGCAGCTTGGCCCAGTTCGGGGGAATCGTGTACGAGCAGTACTTC CASSLAQFGGIVYEQYF
TRBJ1-6 TRBV24-1 - few TGTGCCACCAGTGGGGACGCACCACCCCTCCACTTT CATSGDAPPLHF
TRBJ2-5 TRBV6-2/TRBV6-3 TRBD1 many TGTGCCAGCAGACGCCTAAAGGGACAGGGTCAAGAGACCCAGTACTTC CASRRLKGQGQETQYF
TRBJ1-1 TRBV5-1 - - TGCGCCAGCAGCTTGTACAGGGAAATATCGAACACTGAAGCTTTCTTT CASSLYREISNTEAFF
TRBJ2-5 TRBV11-2 - - TGTGCCAGCAGCTTAGGTGTGGGAGGTGGTCTAGAGACCCAGTACTTC CASSLGVGGGLETQYF
TRBJ1-1 TRBV18 - few TGTGCCAGCTCACCAGTGGAAGACACTGAAGCTTTCTTT CASSPVEDTEAFF
TRBJ1-5 TRBV12-3/TRBV12-4 - many TGTGCCAGCAGATCTCAAAGGGGCAGTGGACAGCCCCAGCATTTT CASRSQRGSGQPQHF
TRBJ2-1 TRBV29-1 - many TGCAGCGGCGACAGGTACAATGAGCAGTTCTTC CSGDRYNEQFF
TRBJ1-5 TRBV6-2/TRBV6-3 - many TGTGCCAGCAGTTATTTGCGGACCGGAGGATATAGCAATCAGCCCCAGCATTTT CASSYLRTGGYSNQPQHF
TRBJ2-2 TRBV20-1 TRBD1 - TGCAGTGCTATCGACAGGGGGAACACCGGGGAGCTGTTTTTT CSAIDRGNTGELFF
TRBJ2-4 TRBV19 - few TGTGCCAGTAGTAAGAACCCTCCGATCTTAGCCAAAAACATTCAGTACTTC CASSKNPPILAKNIQYF
TRBJ2-7 TRBV20-1 TRBD2 - TGCAGTGCTAGAGTCTTAGCGGGAGTTTTTAGCGAGCAGTACTTC CSARVLAGVFSEQYF
TRBJ2-3 TRBV5-1 - - TGCGCCAGCAGCATCTCCGGCACAGATACGCAGTATTTT CASSISGTDTQYF
TRBJ2-1 TRBV18 - few TGTGCCAGCTCACCACCGGTCACCTACAATGAGCAGTTCTTC CASSPPVTYNEQFF
TRBJ2-7 TRBV7-2 - few TGTGCCAGCAGCGCACAGACGGGTAGCGCTCCCTACGAGCAGTACTTC CASSAQTGSAPYEQYF
TRBJ2-7 TRBV25-1 TRBD1 many TGTGCCAGCAGGCCAACCGGGACAGGGGGGAGGGAGCAGTACTTC CASRPTGTGGREQYF
TRBJ2-2 TRBV7-6 TRBD2 many TGTGCCAGCAGCGCCCAAGCGGGAGTAAACACCGGGGAGCTGTTTTTT CASSAQAGVNTGELFF
TRBJ2-3 TRBV2 TRBD2 - TGTGCCAGCGCGGGAGTGGCGGGGGGAGACACGCAGTATTTT CASAGVAGGDTQYF